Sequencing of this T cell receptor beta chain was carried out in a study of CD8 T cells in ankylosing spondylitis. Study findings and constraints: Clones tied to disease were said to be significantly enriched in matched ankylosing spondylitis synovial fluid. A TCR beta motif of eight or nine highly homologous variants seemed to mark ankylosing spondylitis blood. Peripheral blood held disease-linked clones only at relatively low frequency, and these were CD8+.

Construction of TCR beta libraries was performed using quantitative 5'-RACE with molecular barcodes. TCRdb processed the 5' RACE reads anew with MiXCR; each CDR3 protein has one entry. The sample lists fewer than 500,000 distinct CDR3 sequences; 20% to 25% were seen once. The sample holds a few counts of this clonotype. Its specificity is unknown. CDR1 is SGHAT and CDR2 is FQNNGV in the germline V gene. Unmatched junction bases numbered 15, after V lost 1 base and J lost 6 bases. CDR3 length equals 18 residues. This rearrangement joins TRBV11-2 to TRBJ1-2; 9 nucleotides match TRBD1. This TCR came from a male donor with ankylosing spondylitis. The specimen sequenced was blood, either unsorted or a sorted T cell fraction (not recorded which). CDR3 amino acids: CASSLVGTGFTSLNGYTF. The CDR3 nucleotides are TGTGCCAGCAGCTTAGTCGGGACAGGGTTTACCTCATTAAATGGCTACACCTTC.